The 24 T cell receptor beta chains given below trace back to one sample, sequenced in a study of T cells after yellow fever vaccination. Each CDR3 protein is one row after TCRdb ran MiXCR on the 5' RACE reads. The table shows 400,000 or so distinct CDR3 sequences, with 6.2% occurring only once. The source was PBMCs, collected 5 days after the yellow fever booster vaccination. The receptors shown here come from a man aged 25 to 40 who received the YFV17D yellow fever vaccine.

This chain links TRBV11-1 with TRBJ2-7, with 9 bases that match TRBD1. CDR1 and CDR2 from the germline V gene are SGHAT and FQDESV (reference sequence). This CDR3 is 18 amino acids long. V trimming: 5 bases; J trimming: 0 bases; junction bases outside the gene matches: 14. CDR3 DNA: TGTGCCAGCAGCCTAATGCAACAAGAGGACAGGGGCTCCTACGAGCAGTACTTC. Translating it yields CASSLMQQEDRGSYEQYF.

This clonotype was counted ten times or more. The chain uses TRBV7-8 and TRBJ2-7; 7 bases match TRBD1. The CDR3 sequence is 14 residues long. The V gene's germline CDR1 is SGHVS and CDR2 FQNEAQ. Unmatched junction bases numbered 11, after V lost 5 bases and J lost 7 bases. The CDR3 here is CASSIRDRSAEQYF. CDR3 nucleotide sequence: TGTGCCAGCAGCATCCGGGACAGAAGTGCGGAGCAGTACTTC.

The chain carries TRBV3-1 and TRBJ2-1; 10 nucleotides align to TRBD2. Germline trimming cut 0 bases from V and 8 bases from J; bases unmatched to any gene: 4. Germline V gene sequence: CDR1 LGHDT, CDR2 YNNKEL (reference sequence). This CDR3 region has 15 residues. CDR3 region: CASSQDSSGSYEQFF. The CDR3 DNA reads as TGTGCCAGCAGCCAAGATTCTAGCGGGAGCTATGAGCAGTTCTTC.

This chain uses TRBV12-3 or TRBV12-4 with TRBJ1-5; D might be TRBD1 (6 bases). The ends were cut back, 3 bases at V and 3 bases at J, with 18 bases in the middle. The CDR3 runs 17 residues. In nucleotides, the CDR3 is TGTGCCAGCAGTTTGTTTCGGTGGGACATTCCCAATCAGCCCCAGCATTTT. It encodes CASSLFRWDIPNQPQHF.

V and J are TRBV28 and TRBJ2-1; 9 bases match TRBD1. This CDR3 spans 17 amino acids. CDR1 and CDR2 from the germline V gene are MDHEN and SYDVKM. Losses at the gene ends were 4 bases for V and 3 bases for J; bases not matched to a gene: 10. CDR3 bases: TGTGCCAGCAGTTCTCCCACGGACAGGGGAGGCTACAATGAGCAGTTCTTC. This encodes CASSSPTDRGGYNEQFF.

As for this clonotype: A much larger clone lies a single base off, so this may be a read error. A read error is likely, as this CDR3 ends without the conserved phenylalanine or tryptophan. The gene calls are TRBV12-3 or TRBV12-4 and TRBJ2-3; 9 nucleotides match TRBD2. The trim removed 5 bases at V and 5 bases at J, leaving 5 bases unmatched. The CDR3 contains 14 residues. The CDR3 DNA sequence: TGTGCCAGCAGTCGAGCGGGAGGTGTAGATACGCAGTATATT. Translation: CASSRAGGVDTQYI.

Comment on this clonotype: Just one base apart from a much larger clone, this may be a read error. The CDR3 sequence is CASTQGQGSYEQYF. Here the CDR3 DNA reads TGTGCCAGCACCCAGGGACAGGGATCCTACGAGCAGTACTTC. The genes are TRBV12-3 or TRBV12-4 and TRBJ2-7, with 9 positions matching TRBD1. CDR3 length equals 14 residues. Trimming cost V 7 bases and J 1 base; bases outside gene matches: 5.

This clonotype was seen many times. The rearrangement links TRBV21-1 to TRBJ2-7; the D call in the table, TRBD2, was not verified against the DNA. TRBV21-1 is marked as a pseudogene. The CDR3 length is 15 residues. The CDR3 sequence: CASTPVWAGDCEQYF. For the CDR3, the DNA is TGTGCCAGCACCCCGGTTTGGGCGGGAGATTGCGAGCAGTACTTC.

The CDR3 DNA follows: TGTGCCAGCAGCTTACGGGGGAGTATGCCAGATACGCAGTATTTT. This codes for CASSLRGSMPDTQYF. J is TRBJ2-3 and V is TRBV7-6; D perhaps matches TRBD2 (6 bases). Looked up from germline, CDR1 is SGHVS and CDR2 is FNYEAQ. This CDR3 has 15 amino acids. Trimming removed 2 bases from V and 4 bases from J, with 13 bases in between.

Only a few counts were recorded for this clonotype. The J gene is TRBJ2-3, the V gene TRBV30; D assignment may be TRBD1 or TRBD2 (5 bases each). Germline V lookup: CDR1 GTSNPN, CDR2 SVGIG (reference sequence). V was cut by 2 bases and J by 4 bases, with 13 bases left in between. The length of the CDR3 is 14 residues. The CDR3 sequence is CAWSKTGPADTQYF. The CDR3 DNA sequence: TGTGCCTGGAGTAAAACGGGACCAGCAGATACGCAGTATTTT.

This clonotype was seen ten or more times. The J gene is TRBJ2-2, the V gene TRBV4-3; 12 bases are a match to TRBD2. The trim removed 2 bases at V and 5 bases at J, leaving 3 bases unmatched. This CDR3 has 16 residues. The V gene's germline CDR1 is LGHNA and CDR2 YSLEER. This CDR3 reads CASSQPSGRETGELFF. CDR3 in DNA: TGCGCCAGCAGCCAACCTAGCGGGAGGGAAACCGGGGAGCTGTTTTTT.

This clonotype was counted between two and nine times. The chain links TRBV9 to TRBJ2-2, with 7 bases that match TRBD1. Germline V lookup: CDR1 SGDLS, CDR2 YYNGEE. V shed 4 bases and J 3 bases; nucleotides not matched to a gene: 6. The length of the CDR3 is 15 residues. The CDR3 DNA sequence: TGTGCCAGCAGCCACAGGGGTAGGGACACCGGGGAGCTGTTTTTT. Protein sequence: CASSHRGRDTGELFF.

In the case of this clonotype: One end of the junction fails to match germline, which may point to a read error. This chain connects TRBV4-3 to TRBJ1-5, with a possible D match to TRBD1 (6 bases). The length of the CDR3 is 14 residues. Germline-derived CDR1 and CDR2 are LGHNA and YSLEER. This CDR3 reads CASSQDLPGQPQRF. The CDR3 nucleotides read TGCGCCAGCAGCCAAGACCTCCCCGGACAGCCCCAGCGTTTT.

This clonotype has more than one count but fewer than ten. The CDR3: CASSVGTGGNTIYF. Here the CDR3 DNA reads TGTGCCAGCAGCGTGGGGACAGGGGGAAACACCATATATTTT. This chain joins TRBV9 and TRBJ1-3; 9 bases align to TRBD1. This CDR3 region has 14 residues. V lost 2 bases and J lost 4; bases outside the gene matches: 1. CDR1 is SGDLS and CDR2 is YYNGEE in the germline V gene. Drawing the rest from reference TRBV9 and TRBJ1-3, the complete variable domain is DSGVTQTPKHLITATGQRVTLRCSPRSGDLSVYWYQQSLDQGLQFLIQYYNGEERAKGNILERFSAQQFPDLHSELNLSSLELGDSALYFCASSVGTGGNTIYFGEGSWLTVV.

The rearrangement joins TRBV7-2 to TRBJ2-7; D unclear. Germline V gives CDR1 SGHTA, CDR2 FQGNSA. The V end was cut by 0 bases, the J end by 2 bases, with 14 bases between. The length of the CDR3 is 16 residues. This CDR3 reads CASSLAVKGSPYEQYF. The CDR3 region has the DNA TGTGCCAGCAGCTTAGCCGTAAAAGGGTCCCCCTACGAGCAGTACTTC.

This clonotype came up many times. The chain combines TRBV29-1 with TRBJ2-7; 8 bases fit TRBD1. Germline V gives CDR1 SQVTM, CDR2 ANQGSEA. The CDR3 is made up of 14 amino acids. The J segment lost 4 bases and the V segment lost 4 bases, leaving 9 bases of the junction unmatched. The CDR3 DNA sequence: TGCAGCGTTGGGTCTGACAGGGGAAGATACGAGCAGTACTTC. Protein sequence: CSVGSDRGRYEQYF.

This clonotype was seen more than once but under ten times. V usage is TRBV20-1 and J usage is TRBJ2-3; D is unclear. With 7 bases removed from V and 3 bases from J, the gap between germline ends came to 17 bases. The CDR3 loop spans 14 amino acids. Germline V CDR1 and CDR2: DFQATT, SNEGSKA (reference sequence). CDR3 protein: CSGPPSAGTDTQYF. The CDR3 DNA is TGCAGTGGCCCCCCCTCGGCTGGTACAGATACGCAGTATTTT.

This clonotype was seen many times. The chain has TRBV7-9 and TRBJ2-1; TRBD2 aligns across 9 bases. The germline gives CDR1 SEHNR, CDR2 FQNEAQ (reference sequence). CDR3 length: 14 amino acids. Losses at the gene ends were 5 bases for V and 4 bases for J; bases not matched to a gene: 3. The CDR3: CASSQREVYNEQFF. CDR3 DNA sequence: TGTGCCAGCAGCCAGCGGGAGGTTTACAATGAGCAGTTCTTC.

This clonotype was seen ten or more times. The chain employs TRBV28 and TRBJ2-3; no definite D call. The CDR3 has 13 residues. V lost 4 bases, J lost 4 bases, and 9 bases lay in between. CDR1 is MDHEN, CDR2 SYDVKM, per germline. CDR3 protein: CASSSPPPDTQYF. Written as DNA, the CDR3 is TGTGCCAGCAGTTCCCCTCCACCAGATACGCAGTATTTT.

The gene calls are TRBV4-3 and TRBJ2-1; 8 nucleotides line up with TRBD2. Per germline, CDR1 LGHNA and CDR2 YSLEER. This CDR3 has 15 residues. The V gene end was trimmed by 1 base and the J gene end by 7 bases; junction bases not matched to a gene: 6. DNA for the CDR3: TGCGCCAGCAGCCAAGGCGGGACTAGTTTAAATGAGCAGTTCTTC. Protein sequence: CASSQGGTSLNEQFF.

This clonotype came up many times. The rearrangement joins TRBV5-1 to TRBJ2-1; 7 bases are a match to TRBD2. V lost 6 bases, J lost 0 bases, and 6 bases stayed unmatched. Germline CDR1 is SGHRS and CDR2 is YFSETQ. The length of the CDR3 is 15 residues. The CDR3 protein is CASTPGGGSYNEQFF. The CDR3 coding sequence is TGCGCCAGCACCCCGGGAGGCGGCTCCTACAATGAGCAGTTCTTC.

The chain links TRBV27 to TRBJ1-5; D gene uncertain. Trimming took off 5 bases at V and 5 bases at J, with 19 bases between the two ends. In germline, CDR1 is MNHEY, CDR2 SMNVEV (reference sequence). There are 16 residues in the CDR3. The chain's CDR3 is CASSPFLGSLDQPQHF. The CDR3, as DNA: TGTGCCAGCAGTCCCTTCCTGGGCAGCCTGGATCAGCCCCAGCATTTT.

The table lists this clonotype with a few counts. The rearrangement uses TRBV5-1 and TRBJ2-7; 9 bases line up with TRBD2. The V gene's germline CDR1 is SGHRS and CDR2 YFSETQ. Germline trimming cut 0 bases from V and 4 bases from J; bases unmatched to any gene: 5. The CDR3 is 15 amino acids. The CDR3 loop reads CASSLVVAGEYEQYF. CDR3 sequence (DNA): TGCGCCAGCAGCTTGGTTGTAGCGGGAGAGTACGAGCAGTACTTC.

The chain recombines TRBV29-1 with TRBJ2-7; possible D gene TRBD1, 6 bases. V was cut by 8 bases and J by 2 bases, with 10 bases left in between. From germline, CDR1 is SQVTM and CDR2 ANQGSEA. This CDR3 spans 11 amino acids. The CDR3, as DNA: TGCAGCCCAGGGGTGCCCTACGAGCAGTACTTC. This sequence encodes CSPGVPYEQYF.